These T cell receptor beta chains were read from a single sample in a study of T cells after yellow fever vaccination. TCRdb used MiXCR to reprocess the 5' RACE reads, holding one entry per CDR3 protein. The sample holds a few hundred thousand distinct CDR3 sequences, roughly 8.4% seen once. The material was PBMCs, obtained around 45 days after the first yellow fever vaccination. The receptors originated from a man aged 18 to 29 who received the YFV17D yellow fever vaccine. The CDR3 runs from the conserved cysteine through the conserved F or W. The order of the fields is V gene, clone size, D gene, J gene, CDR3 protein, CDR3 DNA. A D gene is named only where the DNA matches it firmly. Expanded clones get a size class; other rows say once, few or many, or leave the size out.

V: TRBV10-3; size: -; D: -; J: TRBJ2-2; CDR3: CAISESAGLGAATGELFF; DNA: TGTGCCATCAGTGAGTCGGCAGGGTTGGGAGCGGCCACCGGGGAGCTGTTTTTT
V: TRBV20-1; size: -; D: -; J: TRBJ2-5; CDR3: CSAPSPGARETQYF; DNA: TGCAGTGCCCCCTCCCCGGGGGCCCGAGAGACCCAGTACTTC
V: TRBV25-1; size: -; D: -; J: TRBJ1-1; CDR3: CASSEGRGTEAFF; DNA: TGTGCCAGCAGTGAGGGCAGGGGCACTGAAGCTTTCTTT
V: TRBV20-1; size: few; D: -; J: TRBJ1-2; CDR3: CSAGVSIVNGYTF; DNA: TGCAGTGCGGGGGTCAGCATAGTCAATGGCTACACCTTC
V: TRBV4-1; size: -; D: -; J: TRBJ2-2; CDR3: CASSPTPQASTGELFF; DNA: TGCGCCAGCAGTCCTACCCCCCAGGCTTCTACCGGGGAGCTGTTTTTT
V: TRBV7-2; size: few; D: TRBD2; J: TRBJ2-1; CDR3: CASSLASGGRWNEQFF; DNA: TGTGCCAGCAGCTTAGCTAGCGGGGGGCGTTGGAATGAGCAGTTCTTC
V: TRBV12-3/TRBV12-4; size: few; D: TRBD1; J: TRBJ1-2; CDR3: CASSLNRGSYGYTF; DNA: TGTGCCAGCAGTTTAAACAGGGGGTCCTATGGCTACACCTTC
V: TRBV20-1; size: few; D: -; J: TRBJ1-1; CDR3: CSARIQPNTEAFF; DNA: TGCAGTGCTAGAATCCAACCAAACACTGAAGCTTTCTTT
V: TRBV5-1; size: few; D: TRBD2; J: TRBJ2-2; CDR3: CASSFGLATTGELFF; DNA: TGCGCCAGCAGCTTTGGACTAGCGACCACCGGGGAGCTGTTTTTT
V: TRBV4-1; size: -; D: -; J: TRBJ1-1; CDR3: CASRSPGTSNTEAFF; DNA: TGCGCCAGCAGGTCCCCCGGGACATCGAACACTGAAGCTTTCTTT
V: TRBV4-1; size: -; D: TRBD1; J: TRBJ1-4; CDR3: CASSPLQGAFIEKLFF; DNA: TGCGCCAGCAGCCCGCTTCAGGGGGCATTTATAGAAAAACTGTTTTTT
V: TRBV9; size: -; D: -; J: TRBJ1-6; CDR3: CASSVEAASNSPLHF; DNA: TGTGCCAGCAGCGTAGAGGCAGCCTCCAATTCACCCCTCCACTTT
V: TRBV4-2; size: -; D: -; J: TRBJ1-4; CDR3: CASSQEVRGNEKLFF; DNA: TGTGCCAGCAGCCAAGAGGTCCGGGGAAATGAAAAACTGTTTTTT
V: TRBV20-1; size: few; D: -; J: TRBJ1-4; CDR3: CSARDTGSTNEKLFF; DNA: TGCAGTGCTAGAGATACAGGGAGCACTAATGAAAAACTGTTTTTT
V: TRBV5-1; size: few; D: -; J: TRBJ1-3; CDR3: CASSRDPPTGPLSGNTIYF; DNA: TGCGCCAGCAGCAGGGACCCCCCCACAGGTCCCCTCTCTGGAAACACCATATATTTT
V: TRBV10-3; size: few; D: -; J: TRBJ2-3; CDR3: CAISESSGSADTQYF; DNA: TGTGCCATCAGTGAGTCGTCGGGGTCAGCAGATACGCAGTATTTT
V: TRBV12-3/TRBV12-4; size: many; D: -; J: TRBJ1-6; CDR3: CASSFRIENSPLHF; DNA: TGTGCCAGCAGTTTCAGAATAGAGAATTCACCCCTCCACTTT
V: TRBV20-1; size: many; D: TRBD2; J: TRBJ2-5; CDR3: CSAFRGGLGTQYF; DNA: TGCAGTGCATTTCGCGGGGGGTTAGGGACCCAGTACTTC
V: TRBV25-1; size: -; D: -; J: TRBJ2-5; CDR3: CASSGGWGSQETQYF; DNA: TGTGCCAGCAGTGGTGGGTGGGGGAGCCAAGAGACCCAGTACTTC
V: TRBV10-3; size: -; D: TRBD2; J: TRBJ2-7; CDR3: CAISAGGGENEQYF; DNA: TGTGCCATCAGTGCGGGCGGGGGGGAGAACGAGCAGTACTTC
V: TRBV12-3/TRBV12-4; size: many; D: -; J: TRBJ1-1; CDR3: CASSFRGNTEAFF; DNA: TGTGCCAGCAGTTTTCGGGGGAACACTGAAGCTTTCTTT
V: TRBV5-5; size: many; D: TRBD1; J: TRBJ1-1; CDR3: CASSLVTGGSREAFF; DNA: TGTGCCAGCAGCTTGGTGACAGGGGGTTCCCGTGAAGCTTTCTTT
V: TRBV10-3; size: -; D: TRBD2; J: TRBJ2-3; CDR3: CAISGSSGGTDTQYF; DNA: TGTGCCATCAGTGGTTCTAGCGGGGGGACAGATACGCAGTATTTT
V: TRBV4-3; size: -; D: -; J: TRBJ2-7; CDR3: CASSQEVPPGDEQYF; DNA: TGCGCCAGCAGCCAAGAGGTCCCTCCGGGCGACGAGCAGTACTTC
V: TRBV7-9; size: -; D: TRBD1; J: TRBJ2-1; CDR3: CASSLPQGASPNEQFF; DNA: TGTGCCAGCAGCTTACCACAGGGGGCGAGCCCCAATGAGCAGTTCTTC
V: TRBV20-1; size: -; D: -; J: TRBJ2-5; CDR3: CSASGYTSWETQYF; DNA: TGCAGTGCCTCAGGCTACACCTCCTGGGAGACCCAGTACTTC
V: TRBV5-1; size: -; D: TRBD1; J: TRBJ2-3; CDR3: CASIGQDTDTQYF; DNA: TGCGCCAGCATCGGACAGGACACAGATACGCAGTATTTT
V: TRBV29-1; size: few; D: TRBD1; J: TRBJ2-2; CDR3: CSVEYGDRERGELFF; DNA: TGCAGCGTTGAATATGGGGACAGGGAGAGAGGGGAGCTGTTTTTT
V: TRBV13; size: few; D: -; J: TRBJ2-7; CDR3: CASSLGRAPELYF; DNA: TGTGCCAGCAGCTTAGGCCGGGCCCCGGAACTGTACTTC
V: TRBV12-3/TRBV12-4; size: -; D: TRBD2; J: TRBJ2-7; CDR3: CASSLEAGAYEHYF; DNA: TGTGCCAGCAGTTTAGAAGCGGGGGCTTACGAGCATTACTTC
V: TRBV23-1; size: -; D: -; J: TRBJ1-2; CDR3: CASSPWGFRYTF; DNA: TGCGCCAGCAGCCCATGGGGGTTCCGCTACACCTTC
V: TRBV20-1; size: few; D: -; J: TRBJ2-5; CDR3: CSARGQAGETQYF; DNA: TGCAGTGCTAGAGGTCAGGCGGGAGAGACCCAGTACTTC
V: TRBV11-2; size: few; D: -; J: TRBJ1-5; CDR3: CVSSLQGYQPQHF; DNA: TGTGTCAGCAGCTTACAGGGATATCAGCCCCAGCATTTT
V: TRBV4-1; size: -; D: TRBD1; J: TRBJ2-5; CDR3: CASSPGQGLIKVETQYF; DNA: TGCGCCAGCAGCCCTGGACAGGGCCTAATTAAGGTGGAGACCCAGTACTTC
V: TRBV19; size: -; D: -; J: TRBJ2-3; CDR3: CASRLQNTQYF; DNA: TGTGCCAGTAGGCTACAGAATACGCAGTATTTT
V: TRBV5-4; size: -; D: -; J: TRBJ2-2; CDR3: CASSLKTGELFF; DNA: TGTGCCAGCAGCTTGAAGACCGGGGAGCTGTTTTTT
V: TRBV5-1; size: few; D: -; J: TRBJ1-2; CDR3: CASSTEEQSYGYTF; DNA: TGCGCCAGCAGTACCGAGGAACAGAGCTATGGCTACACCTTC
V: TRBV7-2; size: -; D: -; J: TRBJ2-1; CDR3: CASPPPGGSYNEQFF; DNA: TGTGCCAGCCCCCCACCGGGTGGCTCCTACAATGAGCAGTTCTTC